These T cell receptor beta chains were read from a single sample in a study of T cells in Graves' hyperthyroidism and ophthalmopathy. TCRdb reprocessed the multiplex PCR reads via MiXCR and lists one record per CDR3 protein. The sample shows approximately 380,000 distinct CDR3 sequences, about a fifth of them seen only once. The source material was blood. The source is a woman under 30 with Graves' hyperthyroidism. CDR3s include the opening cysteine and the closing phenylalanine or tryptophan. The order of the fields is V gene, clone size, J gene, CDR3 protein. Only part of the rows carry a size: once, few, many, or a class if the clone is expanded.

TRBV28	many	TRBJ1-1	CASSFRKAFF
TRBV24-1	many	TRBJ2-5	CATSDPRPGGREETQYF
TRBV11-2	.	TRBJ2-7	CASSLDVTGGNEQYF
TRBV12-3/TRBV12-4	many	TRBJ1-5	CASSPNRGRQPQHF
TRBV4-2	many	TRBJ2-7	CASSQRDGETYEQYF
TRBV6-1	many	TRBJ1-5	CASSGQGAFQPQHF
TRBV28	many	TRBJ2-7	CASSFYRDPYEQYF
TRBV6-5	many	TRBJ2-5	CASSYDYGGSETQYF
TRBV11-2	.	TRBJ1-2	CASSIKSRSGGAGYGYTF
TRBV6-1	.	TRBJ1-1	CASSITGIQNTEAFF
TRBV6-1	many	TRBJ1-1	CASSDEENTEAFF
TRBV5-6	many	TRBJ2-5	CASSLFRETQYF
TRBV7-6	.	TRBJ1-2	CASSLTTGGGYGYTF
TRBV5-1	many	TRBJ2-2	CASSLEGGSNTGELFF
TRBV6-1	many	TRBJ1-1	CASIIPADTEAFF
TRBV24-1	.	TRBJ2-2	CATSDSWTGNTGELFF
TRBV19	many	TRBJ1-1	CASSIVPENTEAFF
TRBV20-1	many	TRBJ1-1	CSADIRQGGGTEAFF
TRBV7-8	many	TRBJ2-3	CASSFVGADTQYF
TRBV2	many	TRBJ1-3	CASSRTADSGNTIYF
TRBV19	many	TRBJ2-7	CASSISATGPRAYEQYF
TRBV5-1	.	TRBJ1-1	CASSRGTGGAFNEAFF
TRBV19	many	TRBJ1-2	CASSRDSRNYGYTF
TRBV4-1	many	TRBJ2-2	CASSHGLAGVTGELFF
TRBV6-1	many	TRBJ1-2	CASSEQVDYGYTF
TRBV7-3	many	TRBJ2-7	CASSQGLAGAYEQYF
TRBV6-5	many	TRBJ1-5	CASRYRVSSNQPQHF
TRBV11-2	.	TRBJ1-1	CASSLESTRVDTEAFF
TRBV6-1	.	TRBJ1-1	CASSPRQGVDTEAFF
TRBV30	few	TRBJ2-7	CAWSTDNSPYEQYF
TRBV2	many	TRBJ1-2	CASRSRTYGYTF
TRBV30	many	TRBJ2-2	CAYHRQNTGELFF
TRBV11-2	.	TRBJ2-2	CASSPGRLAGRSGDLFF
TRBV11-2	many	TRBJ1-5	CASSFSDDQPQHF
TRBV6-1	.	TRBJ2-7	CASTDRSGTLLFWQYF
TRBV27	many	TRBJ1-3	CASSFRAGLVGNTIYF
TRBV5-1	many	TRBJ2-7	CASSLFAGLSYEQYF
TRBV12-3/TRBV12-4	many	TRBJ1-2	CASNRLTDVGQGDGYTF
TRBV6-5	many	TRBJ2-7	CASSSAGTDSYEQYF
TRBV12-3/TRBV12-4	.	TRBJ1-3	CASTLWGRRNTIYF
TRBV5-1	.	TRBJ2-5	CASSSDRVRKTQYF
TRBV12-3/TRBV12-4	few	TRBJ2-2	CASSVGRVNTGELFF
TRBV30	many	TRBJ1-3	CACGGNTIYF
TRBV10-3	many	TRBJ1-2	CAIGGQGAFSGYTF
TRBV11-1	.	TRBJ2-2	CASSLQGVGYTGELFF
TRBV2	many	TRBJ2-7	CASSAITGRYEQYF
TRBV2	many	TRBJ2-7	CASSVDRAIDEQYF
TRBV14	few	TRBJ2-5	CASRKVGLGETQYF
TRBV20-1	many	TRBJ1-1	CTEGLGELGEAFF
TRBV4-1	many	TRBJ1-2	CASQVTGYGYTF
TRBV27	many	TRBJ2-7	CASSSPAGASYEQYF
TRBV6-5	.	TRBJ1-1	CASSLSKMMNTEAFF
TRBV15	many	TRBJ1-1	CATSRAGTEAFF
TRBV11-2	.	TRBJ2-5	CASSLGGQGSTQYF
TRBV9	many	TRBJ2-5	CASSGGTFNQETQYF
TRBV30	.	TRBJ1-5	CAWSEGTRMPQHF
TRBV6-1	few	TRBJ1-2	CASSEAGGAGRGYTF
TRBV20-1	.	TRBJ2-3	CSASFGADTQYF
TRBV20-1	many	TRBJ1-1	CSSRQGPNTEAFF